The T cell receptor (beta chain) described here comes from a study of cytomegalovirus exposure and HLA in healthy donors. General study results and limits: The authors listed about 170 TCR beta chains as cytomegalovirus-associated. Follow-up analysis found HLA locus-dependent TCR association rates, highest for DRB1 and lowest for HLA-C.

Trimming at V came to 0 bases and at J to 2 bases, leaving 8 bases not matched to a gene. In germline, CDR1 is SQVTM, CDR2 ANQGSEA. This CDR3 has 16 residues. To note about this clone: What it binds is not known.

PCR primers comprised 60 Vbeta and 13 Jbeta primers. Some clones are missing from TCRdb's copy, which holds only in-frame ones; the method was immunoSEQ multiplex PCR. The sample lists 90,000 to 100,000 clones; 76% were seen once. This sequence was found in a man between 35 and 55 years old in good health and CMV-seronegative. The chain links TRBV29-1 to TRBJ2-5, with 8 bases lining up with TRBD1. Sequenced sample: PBMCs. CDR3 in amino acids: CSVEDTGGIVQETQYF. CDR3 coding DNA: TGCAGCGTTGAAGATACAGGGGGTATCGTACAAGAGACCCAGTACTTC.